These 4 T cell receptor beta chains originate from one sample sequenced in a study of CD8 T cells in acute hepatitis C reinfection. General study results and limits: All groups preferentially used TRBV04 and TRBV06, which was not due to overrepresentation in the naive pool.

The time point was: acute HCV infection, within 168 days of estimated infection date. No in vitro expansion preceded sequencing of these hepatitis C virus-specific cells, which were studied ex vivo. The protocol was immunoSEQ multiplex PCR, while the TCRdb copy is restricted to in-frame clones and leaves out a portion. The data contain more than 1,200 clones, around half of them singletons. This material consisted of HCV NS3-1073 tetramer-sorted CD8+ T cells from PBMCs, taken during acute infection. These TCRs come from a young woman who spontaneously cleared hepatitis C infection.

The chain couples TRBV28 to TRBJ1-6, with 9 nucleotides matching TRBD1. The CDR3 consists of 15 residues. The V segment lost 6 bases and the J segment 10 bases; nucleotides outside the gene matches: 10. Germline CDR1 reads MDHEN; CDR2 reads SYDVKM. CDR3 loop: CASRPGTGKVSPLHF. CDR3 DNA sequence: TGTGCCAGCAGACCCGGGACAGGGAAGGTGTCACCCCTCCACTTT. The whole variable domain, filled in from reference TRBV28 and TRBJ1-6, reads DVKVTQSSRYLVKRTGEKVFLECVQDMDHENMFWYRQDPGLGLRLIYFSYDVKMKEKGDIPEGYSVSREKKERFSLILESASTNQTSMYLCASRPGTGKVSPLHFGNGTRLTVT.

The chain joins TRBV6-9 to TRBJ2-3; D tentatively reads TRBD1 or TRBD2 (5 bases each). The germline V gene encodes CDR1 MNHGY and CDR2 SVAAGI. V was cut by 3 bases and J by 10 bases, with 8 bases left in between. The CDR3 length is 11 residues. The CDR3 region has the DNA TGTGCCAGCAGTTACGGGACCTCGCAGTATTTT. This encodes CASSYGTSQYF.

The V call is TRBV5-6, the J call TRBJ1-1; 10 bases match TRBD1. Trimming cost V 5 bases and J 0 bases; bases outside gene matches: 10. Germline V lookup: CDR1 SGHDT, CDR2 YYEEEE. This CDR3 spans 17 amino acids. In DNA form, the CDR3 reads TGTGCCAGCAGTACCGGGACAGGGGTATACATGAACACTGAAGCTTTCTTT. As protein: CASSTGTGVYMNTEAFF.

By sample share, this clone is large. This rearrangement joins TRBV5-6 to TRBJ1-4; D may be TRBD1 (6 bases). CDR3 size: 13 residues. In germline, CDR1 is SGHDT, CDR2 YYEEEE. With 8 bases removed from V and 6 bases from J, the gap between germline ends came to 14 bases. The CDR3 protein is CASRTGSDEKLFF. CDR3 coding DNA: TGTGCCAGTAGAACAGGGTCTGATGAAAAACTGTTTTTT. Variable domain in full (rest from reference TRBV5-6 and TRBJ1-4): DAGVTQSPTHLIKTRGQQVTLRCSPKSGHDTVSWYQQALGQGPQFIFQYYEEEERQRGNFPDRFSGHQFPNYSSELNVNALLLGDSALYLCASRTGSDEKLFFGSGTQLSVL.